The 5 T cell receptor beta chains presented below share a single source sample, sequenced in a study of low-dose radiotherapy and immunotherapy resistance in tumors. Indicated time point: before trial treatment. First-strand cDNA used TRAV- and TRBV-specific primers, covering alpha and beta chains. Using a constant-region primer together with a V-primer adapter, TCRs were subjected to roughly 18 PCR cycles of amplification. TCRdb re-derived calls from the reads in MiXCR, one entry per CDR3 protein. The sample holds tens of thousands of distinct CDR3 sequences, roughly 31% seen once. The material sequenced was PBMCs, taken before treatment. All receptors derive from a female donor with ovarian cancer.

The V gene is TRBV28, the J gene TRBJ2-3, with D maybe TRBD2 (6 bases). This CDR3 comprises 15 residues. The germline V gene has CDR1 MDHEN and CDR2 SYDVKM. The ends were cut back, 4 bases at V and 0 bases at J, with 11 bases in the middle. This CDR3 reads CASSSPGDSTDTQYF. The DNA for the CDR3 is TGTGCCAGCAGTTCACCGGGGGATAGCACAGATACGCAGTATTTT. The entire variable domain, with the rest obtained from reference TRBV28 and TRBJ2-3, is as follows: DVKVTQSSRYLVKRTGEKVFLECVQDMDHENMFWYRQDPGLGLRLIYFSYDVKMKEKGDIPEGYSVSREKKERFSLILESASTNQTSMYLCASSSPGDSTDTQYFGPGTRLTVL.

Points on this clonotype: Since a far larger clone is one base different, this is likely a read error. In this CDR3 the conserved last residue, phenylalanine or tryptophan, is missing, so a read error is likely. CDR3 bases: TGTGCCAGCAGCTTCGTACAGGGGGCGCGGGAGACCCAGTACTAC. Translating gives CASSFVQGARETQYY. This rearrangement joins TRBV7-9 to TRBJ2-5; 9 bases fit TRBD1. The CDR3 consists of 15 residues. Per germline, CDR1 SEHNR and CDR2 FQNEAQ (reference sequence). With 3 bases clipped from V and 5 bases from J, the junction kept 7 bases outside the gene matches.

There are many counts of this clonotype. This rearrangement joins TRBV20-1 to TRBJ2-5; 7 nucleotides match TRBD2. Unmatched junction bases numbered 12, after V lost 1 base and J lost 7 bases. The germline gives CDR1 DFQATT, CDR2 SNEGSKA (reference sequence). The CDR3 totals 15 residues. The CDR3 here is CSARVASGEERTQYF. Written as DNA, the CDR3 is TGCAGTGCTAGAGTGGCTAGCGGAGAAGAAAGGACCCAGTACTTC.

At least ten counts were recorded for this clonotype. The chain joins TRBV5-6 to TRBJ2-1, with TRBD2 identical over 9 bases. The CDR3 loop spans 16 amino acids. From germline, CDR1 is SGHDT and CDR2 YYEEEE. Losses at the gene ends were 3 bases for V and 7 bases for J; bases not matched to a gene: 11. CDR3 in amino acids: CASSSVSGREVNEQFF. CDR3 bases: TGTGCCAGCAGCTCCGTTAGCGGGAGAGAAGTAAATGAGCAGTTCTTC.

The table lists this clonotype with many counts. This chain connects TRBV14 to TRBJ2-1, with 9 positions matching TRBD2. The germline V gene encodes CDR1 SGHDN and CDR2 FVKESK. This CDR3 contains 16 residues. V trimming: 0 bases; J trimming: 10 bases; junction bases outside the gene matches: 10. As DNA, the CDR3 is TGTGCCAGCAGCCAAGATCTGGGTCTAGCGGGGCAGGAGCAGTTCTTC. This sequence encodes CASSQDLGLAGQEQFF.